This passage covers 18 T cell receptor beta chains from one sample sequenced in a study of regulatory T cells in long-lasting Graves disease. Arm-PCR of CDR3 regions and iRepertoire HTBI primers were the basis on which TCR beta libraries were built. In TCRdb, the multiplex PCR reads were re-called with MiXCR into one record per CDR3 protein. The table has a few hundred thousand distinct CDR3 sequences, over 14% seen once. As for time point: newly diagnosed GD, antithyroid drugs for less than 3 months. Generation of the TCR library employed RNA extracted from PBMCs. These data also formed part of another study, on T cells in Graves' hyperthyroidism and ophthalmopathy.

This sample comprised peripheral blood mononuclear cells (PBMCs), obtained at new diagnosis, from a patient treated with antithyroid drugs. The source is a woman aged 40 to 50 with Graves disease.

This chain joins TRBV4-2 and TRBJ2-2, with D perhaps TRBD1 or TRBD2 (5 bases each). The germline V gene encodes CDR1 LGHNA and CDR2 YNFKEQ. Trimming took 0 bases from V and 4 from J, leaving 12 bases between them. CDR3 length equals 16 residues. The CDR3 loop is CASSQDRVRGTGELFF. The DNA for the CDR3 is TGTGCCAGCAGCCAAGACAGGGTGAGGGGCACCGGGGAGCTGTTTTTT.

This clonotype has at least ten counts. This sequence joins TRBV10-3 and TRBJ2-1, with D unresolved. This CDR3 has 12 residues. The germline V gene has CDR1 ENHRY and CDR2 SYGVKD. V gave up 2 bases and J gave up 6 bases, with 5 bases separating them. The CDR3, as DNA: TGTGCCATCAGTGAGGCCATCAATGAGCAGTTCTTC. Amino acid sequence: CAISEAINEQFF.

In its sample, this clonotype was seen many times. The CDR3 sequence is CASSFSGPGRGETQYF. The CDR3 DNA is TGTGCCAGCAGTTTTTCAGGGCCAGGGCGAGGGGAGACCCAGTACTTC. This rearrangement joins TRBV28 to TRBJ2-5; D possibly matches TRBD1 or TRBD2 (5 bases each). V lost 3 bases to trimming and J lost 5 bases, with 19 bases between them. This CDR3 is built from 16 residues. Germline V gives CDR1 MDHEN, CDR2 SYDVKM.

This clonotype has ten or more counts. The genes are TRBV20-1 and TRBJ1-1; D remains unclear. V lost 2 bases, J lost 0 bases, and 10 bases lay in between. In germline, CDR1 is DFQATT, CDR2 SNEGSKA (reference sequence). The CDR3 consists of 14 residues. The CDR3 reads CSARLGRLNTEAFF. The CDR3 coding sequence is TGCAGTGCTAGACTTGGACGGCTGAACACTGAAGCTTTCTTT.

At least ten counts were recorded for this clonotype. This rearrangement joins TRBV11-2 to TRBJ2-3, with 7 bases aligning to TRBD2. The CDR3 consists of 13 residues. In germline, CDR1 is SGHAT, CDR2 FQNNGV. Losses at the gene ends were 5 bases for V and 10 bases for J; bases not matched to a gene: 9. The CDR3 nucleotides read TGTGCCAGCAGCCAAACGGGGGGTCTCGCGCAGTATTTT. Protein product: CASSQTGGLAQYF.

This clonotype was seen only a few times. This rearrangement joins TRBV4-2 to TRBJ2-4; 8 bases align to TRBD2. With 6 bases clipped from V and 9 bases from J, the junction kept 7 bases outside the gene matches. This CDR3 comprises 13 residues. CDR1 LGHNA and CDR2 YNFKEQ come from the germline V gene. CDR3 sequence: CASSPDREGIQYF. CDR3 sequence (DNA): TGTGCCAGCAGTCCGGACCGGGAGGGCATTCAGTACTTC.

This clonotype has ten or more counts. The chain employs TRBV11-3 and TRBJ2-5; TRBD2 is a possible D gene (5 bases). The V gene's germline CDR1 is SGHNT and CDR2 YENEEA. V shed 5 bases and J shed 3 bases, with 25 bases lying between them. The CDR3 extends over 18 amino acids. The CDR3, as DNA: TGTGCCAGCAGCCGAGGTGTTGTGCGGTTGGAGGCGGAAGAGACCCAGTACTTC. It translates to CASSRGVVRLEAEETQYF.

This clonotype has a count of ten or more. V and J are TRBV5-1 and TRBJ2-7; D not certain. The CDR3 contains 14 residues. Trimming stripped 1 base from V and 2 bases from J, with 10 bases between. Germline lookup yields CDR1 SGHRS and CDR2 YFSETQ. The CDR3: CASSLPSTAYEQYF. Written as DNA, the CDR3 is TGCGCCAGCAGCTTGCCCTCCACGGCCTACGAGCAGTACTTC.

There are many counts of this clonotype. The genes are TRBV7-6 and TRBJ2-3; no reliable D call. V was clipped by 5 bases and J by 2 bases, with 17 bases between them. Germline V gives CDR1 SGHVS, CDR2 FNYEAQ. The CDR3 length is 16 residues. CDR3 nucleotides: TGTGCCAGCAGCCAATCTACCCAAATGACCACAGATACGCAGTATTTT. Amino acid sequence: CASSQSTQMTTDTQYF.

The sample holds many counts of this clonotype. Written as DNA, the CDR3 is TGTGCCAGCAGCTATGGGTCGAGGTCGGCCTATGGCTACACCTTC. Encoded protein: CASSYGSRSAYGYTF. The rearrangement joins TRBV7-9 to TRBJ1-2; the D is unclear. The length of the CDR3 is 15 residues. Trimming took off 4 bases at V and 4 bases at J, with 16 bases between the two ends. CDR1 and CDR2 from the germline V gene are SEHNR and FQNEAQ (reference sequence).

The sample holds many counts of this clonotype. This chain links TRBV29-1 with TRBJ2-1; perhaps TRBD1 as D (6 bases). The CDR3 loop spans 12 amino acids. Germline assignment: CDR1 SQVTM and CDR2 ANQGSEA. Between the trimmed V and J ends, which lost 4 bases and 6 bases, there was a span of 10 bases. This CDR3 is CSVADSGNEQFF. CDR3 nucleotides: TGCAGCGTTGCGGACAGTGGCAATGAGCAGTTCTTC.

The V call is TRBV5-1, the J call TRBJ1-1; tentative D call: TRBD1 (5 bases). Per the germline V gene, CDR1 is SGHRS and CDR2 is YFSETQ. V was cut by 5 bases and J by 1 base, with 15 bases left in between. The CDR3 loop spans 15 amino acids. CDR3 loop: CASRPPGLGNTEAFF. DNA for the CDR3: TGCGCCAGCAGGCCACCAGGGTTAGGGAACACTGAAGCTTTCTTT.

The J gene is TRBJ2-2, the V gene TRBV9; TRBD2 matches 8 bases. V dropped 3 bases and J dropped 4; count of bases not matched to a gene: 2. Germline loops: CDR1 SGDLS, CDR2 YYNGEE. The CDR3 extends over 14 amino acids. The CDR3 is CASSAGGGTGELFF. Here the CDR3 DNA reads TGTGCCAGCAGCGCCGGGGGGGGCACCGGGGAGCTGTTTTTT.

This clonotype was found many times. The chain carries TRBV7-6 and TRBJ2-1, with D perhaps matching TRBD2 (5 bases). This CDR3 comprises 15 residues. V lost 5 bases and J lost 1, with 12 bases in between. Germline V gene sequence: CDR1 SGHVS, CDR2 FNYEAQ. The CDR3 nucleotides are TGTGCCAGCAGCGCGATCGGAGGATCCTACAATGAGCAGTTCTTC. Protein: CASSAIGGSYNEQFF.

Only a few counts were recorded for this clonotype. The chain employs TRBV5-1 and TRBJ2-2; D gene uncertain. The V end lost 2 bases, the J end lost 0 bases, and 11 bases lay between the germline ends. In germline, CDR1 is SGHRS, CDR2 YFSETQ. The CDR3 has 16 residues. The CDR3 nucleotides are TGCGCCAGCAGCTTAGGACCGTCCCCGAACACCGGGGAGCTGTTTTTT. Its protein product is CASSLGPSPNTGELFF.

This clonotype occurred many times. The gene calls are TRBV6-5 and TRBJ1-1; unclear D gene. This CDR3 has 17 amino acids. The V gene's germline CDR1 is MNHEY and CDR2 SVGAGI. V was trimmed by 2 bases and J by 1 base, leaving 17 bases between them. CDR3 amino acids: CASSYLYQAGANTEAFF. As DNA, the CDR3 is TGTGCCAGCAGTTACCTATACCAGGCAGGAGCGAACACTGAAGCTTTCTTT.

V and J are TRBV7-9 and TRBJ2-2; D uncertain. Germline V gene data show CDR1 as SEHNR and CDR2 as FQNEAQ (reference sequence). There are 11 residues in the CDR3. The ends were cut back, 8 bases at V and 6 bases at J, with 7 bases in the middle. The CDR3 nucleotides are TGTGCCAGCGATACTCCCGGGGAGCTGTTTTTT. Protein: CASDTPGELFF. Using reference TRBV7-9 and TRBJ2-2 for the parts outside the CDR3, the full variable domain is DTGVSQNPRHKITKRGQNVTFRCDPISEHNRLYWYRQTLGQGPEFLTYFQNEAQLEKSRLLSDRFSAERPKGSFSTLEIQRTEQGDSAMYLCASDTPGELFFGEGSRLTVL.

This clonotype was picked up many times. The chain has TRBV11-3 and TRBJ1-2; 11 bases are a match to TRBD1. The CDR3 sequence is 15 residues long. The trim removed 1 base at V and 7 bases at J, leaving 5 bases unmatched. Germline V lookup: CDR1 SGHNT, CDR2 YENEEA. CDR3 sequence reads: CASSLGTGGVGGYTF. The CDR3 nucleotides read TGTGCCAGCAGCTTAGGGACAGGGGGCGTCGGTGGCTACACCTTC.